The next 22 T cell receptor beta chains were all read from a single sample in a study of shared clonotypes between healthy human individuals. CD45RO-negative cells were positively selected for CCR7, leaving out terminally differentiated effector memory CD45RA+ cells. The data were produced by immunoSEQ multiplex PCR, yet TCRdb's version contains in-frame clones alone and is incomplete. This sample has nearly 2 million clones, with about 95% found just once. Sequencing was done on a sample of naive CD8+ T cells sorted from blood. These receptors came from a young man in good health.

About this clone: Other nucleotide sequences from this sample produce the same CDR3. The chain has TRBV5-6 and TRBJ2-1, with D hard to call. From germline, CDR1 is SGHDT and CDR2 YYEEEE. The V end lost 1 base, the J end lost 8 bases, and 4 bases lay between the germline ends. The CDR3 runs 11 residues. CDR3 DNA: TGTGCCAGCAGCTTGATGGATGAGCAGTTCTTC. It translates to CASSLMDEQFF.

The V call is TRBV14, the J call TRBJ2-7, with 7 bases fitting TRBD1. The CDR3 runs 15 residues. With 4 bases clipped from V and 5 bases from J, the junction kept 11 bases outside the gene matches. Germline assignment: CDR1 SGHDN and CDR2 FVKESK. In nucleotides, the CDR3 is TGTGCCAGCAGCCCCCGGTCAGGGGGAATAAACGAGCAGTACTTC. Amino acid sequence: CASSPRSGGINEQYF. Full variable domain (remainder filled in from reference TRBV14 and TRBJ2-7): EAGVTQFPSHSVIEKGQTVTLRCDPISGHDNLYWYRRVMGKEIKFLLHFVKESKQDESGMPNNRFLAERTGGTYSTLKVQPAELEDSGVYFCASSPRSGGINEQYFGPGTRLTVT.

V is TRBV6-5 and J is TRBJ1-5; a possible D gene is TRBD1 (6 bases). The CDR3 is 14 amino acids. CDR1 and CDR2 from the germline V gene are MNHEY and SVGAGI. V was shortened by 6 bases and J by 5 bases, with 14 bases between the two germline ends. The DNA of the CDR3 is TGTGCCAGCAGCCCCCGGGACACCTATCAGCCCCAGCATTTT. It encodes CASSPRDTYQPQHF.

The chain uses TRBV30 and TRBJ2-3; tentative D call: TRBD2 (6 bases). The V end lost 4 bases, the J end lost 0 bases, and 20 bases lay between the germline ends. CDR1 and CDR2 from the germline V gene are GTSNPN and SVGIG (reference sequence). The length of the CDR3 is 17 residues. CDR3 residues: CAWTFFDTSRSTDTQYF. The CDR3 bases are TGTGCCTGGACCTTCTTCGATACTAGCCGCAGCACAGATACGCAGTATTTT.

The chain is built from TRBV28 and TRBJ1-1; no definite D call. This CDR3 has 15 residues. Germline CDR1 and CDR2: MDHEN and SYDVKM. Trimming took 4 bases from V and 3 from J, leaving 15 bases between them. CDR3 nucleotide sequence: TGTGCCAGCAGTTCCCGCCGACTTGGGGACACTGAAGCTTTCTTT. Its translation is CASSSRRLGDTEAFF.

The J gene is TRBJ1-2, the V gene TRBV9; TRBD1 matches at 11 bases. Germline lookup yields CDR1 SGDLS and CDR2 YYNGEE. This CDR3 contains 17 residues. V lost 4 bases, J lost 7 bases, and 15 bases stayed unmatched. CDR3 region: CASSHSFGTGGLGGYTF. Written as DNA, the CDR3 is TGTGCCAGCAGCCACTCTTTCGGGACAGGGGGTTTAGGTGGCTACACCTTC.

With respect to this clone: An end of the junction does not agree with germline; a read error may underlie this. V and J are TRBV19 and TRBJ2-7; D is uncertain. This CDR3 contains 15 residues. Germline CDR1 LNHDA, CDR2 SQIVND (reference sequence). In nucleotides, the CDR3 is TGTGCCAGTCGTATATCGTTTAATGGAGTGGGCGAGCAGTACTTC. It is translated as CASRISFNGVGEQYF.

The chain uses TRBV27 and TRBJ2-1, with D hard to call. CDR1 and CDR2 (germline): MNHEY, SMNVEV (reference sequence). The CDR3 length is 15 residues. V dropped 8 bases and J dropped 5 bases, with 19 bases sitting between them. In DNA, the CDR3 is TGTGCCAGCTGCGTGTCGGTCCTCGGCCACAATGAGCAGTTCTTC. It yields the protein CASCVSVLGHNEQFF.

V and J are TRBV18 and TRBJ2-7, with TRBD1 identical over 8 bases. Losses at the gene ends were 5 bases for V and 1 base for J; bases not matched to a gene: 1. Germline loops: CDR1 KGHSH, CDR2 LQKENI. This CDR3 region has 13 residues. For the CDR3, the DNA is TGTGCCAGCTCAGACAGGGGTTCCTACGAGCAGTACTTC. Amino acids: CASSDRGSYEQYF.

The chain links TRBV11-2 to TRBJ2-7; weak D call: TRBD1 (5 bases). The CDR3 totals 12 residues. Germline V CDR1 and CDR2: SGHAT, FQNNGV. Deletions cut 2 bases from V and 5 bases from J, with 7 bases between. CDR3 bases: TGTGCCAGCAGCTTATCAGGGAACGAGCAGTACTTC. Translation gives CASSLSGNEQYF.

V is TRBV5-1 and J is TRBJ1-2; D may be TRBD1 (5 bases). V lost 0 bases and J 5 bases, leaving 14 bases between the germline ends. The germline V gene has CDR1 SGHRS and CDR2 YFSETQ. The CDR3 spans 15 residues. The CDR3 is CASSLVEGSRYGYTF. The DNA of the CDR3 is TGCGCCAGCAGCTTGGTGGAGGGGAGTAGATATGGCTACACCTTC.

The chain carries TRBV11-2 and TRBJ2-5, with 8 bases fitting TRBD1. The CDR3 spans 15 residues. Germline values: CDR1 SGHAT, CDR2 FQNNGV. V lost 3 bases and J lost 4; bases outside the gene matches: 7. CDR3 in amino acids: CASSLTTGGLETQYF. Here the CDR3 DNA reads TGTGCCAGCAGCTTGACCACAGGGGGGTTAGAGACCCAGTACTTC.

This clone showed up just once. The V call is TRBV30, the J call TRBJ2-5, with a possible D match to TRBD1 (5 bases). There are 15 residues in the CDR3. The ends were cut back, 0 bases at V and 4 bases at J, with 15 bases in the middle. Germline values: CDR1 GTSNPN, CDR2 SVGIG (reference sequence). CDR3 bases: TGTGCCTGGAGTGTGGGGCCTGGGGCTCTAGAGACCCAGTACTTC. Translated: CAWSVGPGALETQYF.

Concerning this clone itself: This sample also contains other DNA sequences that code for the same CDR3. This chain connects TRBV25-1 to TRBJ1-6; D not resolved. CDR3 length equals 13 residues. V lost 6 bases and J 4 bases, leaving 7 bases between the germline ends. Per the germline V gene, CDR1 is MGHDK and CDR2 is SYGVNS. CDR3 nucleotides: TGTGCCAGCAGCGCTGGGTATAATTCACCCCTCCACTTT. This sequence encodes CASSAGYNSPLHF.

The chain recombines TRBV7-2 with TRBJ2-3; no firm D call. Germline CDR1 and CDR2: SGHTA and FQGNSA. This CDR3 has 12 residues. V was shortened by 6 bases and J by 2 bases, with 6 bases between the two germline ends. The CDR3 is CASSFLTDTQYF. CDR3 nucleotides: TGTGCCAGCAGTTTCCTCACAGATACGCAGTATTTT. Together with reference TRBV7-2 and TRBJ2-3, the CDR3 gives the full variable domain: GAGVSQSPSNKVTEKGKDVELRCDPISGHTALYWYRQSLGQGLEFLIYFQGNSAPDKSGLPSDRFSAERTGGSVSTLTIQRTQQEDSAVYLCASSFLTDTQYFGPGTRLTVL.

This chain uses TRBV7-9 with TRBJ2-5; D may match TRBD1 or TRBD2 (6 bases each). This CDR3 has 13 residues. Trimming pared 4 bases from V and 4 bases from J, leaving 10 bases between. Looked up from germline, CDR1 is SEHNR and CDR2 is FQNEAQ (reference sequence). The CDR3 DNA reads as TGTGCCAGCAGCTACGAGGGGGGAGAGACCCAGTACTTC. As protein: CASSYEGGETQYF.

The V gene is TRBV6-5, the J gene TRBJ2-1; 8 bases line up with TRBD1. This CDR3 comprises 15 residues. Losses at the gene ends were 5 bases for V and 5 bases for J; bases not matched to a gene: 8. Germline-derived CDR1 and CDR2 are MNHEY and SVGAGI. Here the CDR3 DNA reads TGTGCCAGCAGTCGCCTACAGGGGGTCCACAATGAGCAGTTCTTC. It encodes CASSRLQGVHNEQFF.

This sequence joins TRBV9 and TRBJ2-3; 8 bases align to TRBD2. This CDR3 is 15 amino acids long. The trim removed 3 bases at V and 2 bases at J, leaving 5 bases unmatched. Germline assignment: CDR1 SGDLS and CDR2 YYNGEE. CDR3 sequence reads: CASSALAGPTDTQYF. CDR3 bases: TGTGCCAGCAGCGCCTTAGCGGGACCCACAGATACGCAGTATTTT.

Turning to this clone: The same CDR3 is also encoded by other DNA sequences in this sample. The chain joins TRBV9 to TRBJ1-2; D might be TRBD1 (5 bases). With 3 bases removed from V and 8 bases from J, the gap between germline ends came to 11 bases. Germline V gives CDR1 SGDLS, CDR2 YYNGEE. The CDR3 is 12 residues long. The CDR3 here is CASSGGGEGYTF. The CDR3 DNA sequence: TGTGCCAGCAGCGGGGGCGGCGAGGGCTACACCTTC. Based on the CDR3 plus reference TRBV9 and TRBJ1-2, the full variable domain is DSGVTQTPKHLITATGQRVTLRCSPRSGDLSVYWYQQSLDQGLQFLIQYYNGEERAKGNILERFSAQQFPDLHSELNLSSLELGDSALYFCASSGGGEGYTFGSGTRLTVV.

The chain carries TRBV9 and TRBJ2-7, with 11 bases lining up with TRBD2. The length of the CDR3 is 13 residues. The J segment lost 7 bases and the V segment lost 2 bases, leaving 2 bases of the junction unmatched. Germline V gene sequence: CDR1 SGDLS, CDR2 YYNGEE. The CDR3 bases are TGTGCCAGCAGCGTGACTAGCGGGGTGGAGCAGTACTTC. It specifies CASSVTSGVEQYF.

This sequence joins TRBV11-2 and TRBJ2-2; 9 bases agree with TRBD2. Germline CDR1 and CDR2: SGHAT and FQNNGV. The CDR3 consists of 16 residues. J was trimmed by 4 bases and V by 1 base; bases with no gene match: 4. The CDR3 reads CASSLGLAVVTGELFF. CDR3 DNA sequence: TGTGCCAGCAGCTTAGGACTAGCGGTCGTCACCGGGGAGCTGTTTTTT.

V is TRBV7-8 and J is TRBJ2-2; no clear D gene. The CDR3 spans 12 residues. Trimming removed 10 bases from V and 4 bases from J, with 10 bases in between. Germline V gene data show CDR1 as SGHVS and CDR2 as FQNEAQ. CDR3: CAIQKGTGELFF. CDR3 coding DNA: TGTGCCATCCAGAAGGGCACCGGGGAGCTGTTTTTT.